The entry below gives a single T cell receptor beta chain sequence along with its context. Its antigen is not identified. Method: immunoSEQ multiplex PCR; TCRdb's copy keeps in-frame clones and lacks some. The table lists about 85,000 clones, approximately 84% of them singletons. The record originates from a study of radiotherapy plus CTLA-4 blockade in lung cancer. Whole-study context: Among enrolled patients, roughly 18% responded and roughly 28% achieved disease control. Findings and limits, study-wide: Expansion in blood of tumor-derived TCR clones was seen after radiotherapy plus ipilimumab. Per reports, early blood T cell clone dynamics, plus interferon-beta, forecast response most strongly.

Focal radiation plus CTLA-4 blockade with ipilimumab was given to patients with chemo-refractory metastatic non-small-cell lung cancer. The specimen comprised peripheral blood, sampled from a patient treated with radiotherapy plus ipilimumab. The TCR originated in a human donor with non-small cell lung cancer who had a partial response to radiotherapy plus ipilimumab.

CDR3 residues: CASSSVSNYGYTF. The DNA of the CDR3 is TGTGCCAGCAGTTCAGTGTCTAACTATGGCTACACCTTC. The chain carries TRBV6-5 and TRBJ1-2; D remains unclear. CDR1 and CDR2 (germline): MNHEY, SVGAGI. The ends were cut back, 4 bases at V and 0 bases at J, with 6 bases in the middle. This CDR3 spans 13 amino acids.